The rows below give T cell receptor beta chains drawn from one sample of a study of Ad26.COV2.S vaccination and SARS-CoV-2 variants. Profiled with immunoSEQ multiplex PCR; TCRdb holds only in-frame clones, not every one. The sample consists of 330,000 or so clones, 85% to 90% of them appearing once. This sample comprised peripheral blood, obtained in a trial of Ad26.COV2.S vaccine versus placebo. These receptors all come from a person aged 18-65 years who received the Ad26.COV2.S COVID-19 vaccine or a placebo. Both conserved end residues are part of each CDR3. Fields, in order: clone size, J gene, D gene, V gene, CDR3 protein, CDR3 DNA. A D gene is named only where the DNA matches it firmly. The listing skips clone size in some rows; elsewhere it reads once, few, many or a size class.

>.|TRBJ1-1|.|TRBV2
CASSRSTGGTEAFF
TGTGCCAGCTCCCGTTCGACCGGGGGCACTGAAGCTTTCTTT
>.|TRBJ2-2|.|TRBV23-1
CASHRARGAVF
TGCGCCAGCCACAGGGCCCGGGGAGCTGTTTTT
>.|TRBJ2-7|TRBD2|TRBV11-2
CASSLIAGTYEQYF
TGTGCCAGCAGCTTAATAGCGGGAACCTACGAGCAGTACTTC
>.|TRBJ1-6|.|TRBV19
CASSIALGNNSPLHF
TGTGCCAGTAGTATAGCCCTGGGGAATAATTCACCCCTCCACTTT
>once|TRBJ1-2|.|TRBV10-3
CAISEEGVVGSGYTF
TGTGCCATCAGTGAAGAGGGTGTTGTTGGGTCTGGCTACACCTTC
>.|TRBJ1-1|.|TRBV19
CASRTGNSKFAFF
TGTGCCAGTAGAACAGGGAATAGTAAGTTTGCTTTCTTT
>.|TRBJ2-2|TRBD2|TRBV18
CASSPYSTSGRTGELFF
TGTGCCAGCTCACCATACTCGACTAGCGGCAGAACCGGGGAGCTGTTTTTT
>.|TRBJ1-1|TRBD1|TRBV11-3
CASSSRQGAITEAFF
TGTGCCAGCAGCTCGAGGCAGGGGGCTATCACTGAAGCTTTCTTT
>few|TRBJ1-1|.|TRBV2
CASTKEGISGAFF
TGTGCCAGCACCAAAGAGGGGATATCGGGAGCTTTCTTT
>.|TRBJ2-2|.|TRBV19
CASCWGTSTGELFF
TGTGCCAGTTGTTGGGGGACATCCACCGGGGAGCTGTTTTTT
>.|TRBJ2-3|.|TRBV27
CASSLSRASTDTQYF
TGTGCCAGCAGTTTATCAAGGGCTAGCACAGATACGCAGTATTTT
>once|TRBJ1-1|.|TRBV5-1
CASSLSTGGDTEAFF
TGCGCCAGCAGCTTGTCGACCGGCGGGGACACTGAAGCTTTCTTT
>.|TRBJ1-4|.|TRBV7-2
CASSLTRTLATNEKLFF
TGTGCCAGCAGCTTAACCCGAACGTTAGCAACTAATGAAAAACTGTTTTTT
>few|TRBJ1-1|TRBD1|TRBV3-1/TRBV3-2
CASSHARQGLNTEAFF
TGTGCCAGCAGCCACGCCCGACAGGGTCTGAACACTGAAGCTTTCTTT
>.|TRBJ2-2|.|TRBV7-2
CASSPGVGMNTGELFF
TGTGCCAGCAGCCCCGGCGTTGGGATGAACACCGGGGAGCTGTTTTTT
>once|TRBJ1-5|TRBD1|TRBV6-6
CASSPPRTGGKPQHF
TGTGCCAGCAGCCCCCCCCGGACAGGGGGTAAGCCCCAGCATTTT
>.|TRBJ2-1|.|TRBV18
CASSPPGRGSYNEQFF
TGTGCCAGCTCACCTCCCGGCAGGGGCTCCTACAATGAGCAGTTCTTC
>.|TRBJ2-3|.|TRBV11-3
CASSSNVLGTDTQYF
TGTGCCAGCAGCTCGAACGTATTGGGCACAGATACGCAGTATTTT
>.|TRBJ1-6|TRBD1|TRBV28
CASSSGQGNSPLHF
TGTGCCAGCAGTTCGGGACAGGGCAATTCACCCCTCCACTTT